This section outlines one T cell receptor (beta chain) sequence together with its context. This sample stems from a study of T cell responses to AZD1222 COVID-19 vaccine. Clones were read by immunoSEQ multiplex PCR, and TCRdb kept only the in-frame ones, dropping some. This table has tens of thousands of clones, about four fifths appearing once. The CDR3 runs to 15 residues. Germline loops: CDR1 SGHKS, CDR2 YYEKEE (reference sequence). Trimming removed 0 bases from V and 4 bases from J, with 13 bases in between. The chain links TRBV5-5 to TRBJ1-1, with D possibly matching TRBD1 (6 bases). The sequence derives from an adult who received the AZD1222 COVID-19 vaccine. This sample comprised peripheral blood, obtained 28 days after the second AZD1222 dose. CDR3 protein: CASSLAYRVGTEAFF. CDR3 nucleotide sequence: TGTGCCAGCAGCTTGGCCTACAGGGTGGGCACTGAAGCTTTCTTT.